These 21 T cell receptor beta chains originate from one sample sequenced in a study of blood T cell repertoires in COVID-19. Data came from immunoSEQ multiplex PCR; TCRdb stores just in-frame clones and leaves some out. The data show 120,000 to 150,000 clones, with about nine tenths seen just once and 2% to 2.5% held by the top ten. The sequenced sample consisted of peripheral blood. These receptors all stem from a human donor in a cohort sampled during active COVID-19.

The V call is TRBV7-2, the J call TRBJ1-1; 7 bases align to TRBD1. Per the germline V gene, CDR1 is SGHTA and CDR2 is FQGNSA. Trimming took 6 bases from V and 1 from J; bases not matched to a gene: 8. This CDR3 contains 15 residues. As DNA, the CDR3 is TGTGCCAGCAGTTCAAAAGGGGGCAGGAACACTGAAGCTTTCTTT. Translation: CASSSKGGRNTEAFF. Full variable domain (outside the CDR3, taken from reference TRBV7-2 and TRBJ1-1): GAGVSQSPSNKVTEKGKDVELRCDPISGHTALYWYRQSLGQGLEFLIYFQGNSAPDKSGLPSDRFSAERTGGSVSTLTIQRTQQEDSAVYLCASSSKGGRNTEAFFGQGTRLTVV.

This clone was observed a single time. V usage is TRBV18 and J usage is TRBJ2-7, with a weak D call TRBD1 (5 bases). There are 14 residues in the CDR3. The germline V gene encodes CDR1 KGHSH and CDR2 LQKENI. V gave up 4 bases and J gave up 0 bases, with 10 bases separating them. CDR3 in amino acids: CASSLRADSYEQYF. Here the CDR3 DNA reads TGTGCCAGCTCACTCAGGGCGGACTCCTACGAGCAGTACTTC. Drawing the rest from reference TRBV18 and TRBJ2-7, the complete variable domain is NAGVMQNPRHLVRRRGQEARLRCSPMKGHSHVYWYRQLPEEGLKFMVYLQKENIIDESGMPKERFSAEFPKEGPSILRIQQVVRGDSAAYFCASSLRADSYEQYFGPGTRLTVT.

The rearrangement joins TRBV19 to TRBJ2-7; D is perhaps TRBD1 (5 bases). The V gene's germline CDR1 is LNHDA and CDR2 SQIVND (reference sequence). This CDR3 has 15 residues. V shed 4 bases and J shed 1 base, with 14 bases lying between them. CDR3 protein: CASSSWGAYSYEQYF. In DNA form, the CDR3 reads TGTGCCAGTAGTAGTTGGGGCGCTTATTCCTACGAGCAGTACTTC.

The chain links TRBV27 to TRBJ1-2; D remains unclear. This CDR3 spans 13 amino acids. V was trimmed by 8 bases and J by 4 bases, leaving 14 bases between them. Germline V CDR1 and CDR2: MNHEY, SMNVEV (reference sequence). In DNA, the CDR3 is TGTGCCAGCTGCGAGGTTTTCGGCTATGGCTACACCTTC. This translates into CASCEVFGYGYTF.

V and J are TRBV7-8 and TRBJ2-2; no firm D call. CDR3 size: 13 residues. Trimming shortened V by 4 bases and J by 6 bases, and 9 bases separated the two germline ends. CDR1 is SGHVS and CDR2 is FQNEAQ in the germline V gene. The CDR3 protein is CASSSESPGELFF. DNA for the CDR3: TGTGCCAGCAGCTCGGAGTCCCCCGGGGAGCTGTTTTTT.

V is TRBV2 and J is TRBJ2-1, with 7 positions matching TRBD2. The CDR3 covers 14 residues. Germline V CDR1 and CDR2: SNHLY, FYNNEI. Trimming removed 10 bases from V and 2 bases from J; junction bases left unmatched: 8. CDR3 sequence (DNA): TGTGCCATCGCCCTAGCGGCTACCTACAATGAGCAGTTCTTC. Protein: CAIALAATYNEQFF.

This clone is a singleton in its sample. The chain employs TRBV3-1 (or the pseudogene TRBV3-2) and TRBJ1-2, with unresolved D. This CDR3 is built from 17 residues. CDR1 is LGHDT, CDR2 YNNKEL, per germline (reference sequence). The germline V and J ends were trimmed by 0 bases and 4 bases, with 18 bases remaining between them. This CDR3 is CASSQDSPGYSFYGYTF. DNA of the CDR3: TGTGCCAGCAGCCAAGATAGTCCGGGATATTCCTTCTATGGCTACACCTTC.

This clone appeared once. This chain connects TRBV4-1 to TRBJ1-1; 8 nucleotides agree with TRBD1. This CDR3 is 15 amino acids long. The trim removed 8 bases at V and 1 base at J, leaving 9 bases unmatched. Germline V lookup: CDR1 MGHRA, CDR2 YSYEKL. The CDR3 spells CASGSWTGRNTEAFF. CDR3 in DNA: TGCGCCAGCGGTTCGTGGACAGGGAGGAACACTGAAGCTTTCTTT.

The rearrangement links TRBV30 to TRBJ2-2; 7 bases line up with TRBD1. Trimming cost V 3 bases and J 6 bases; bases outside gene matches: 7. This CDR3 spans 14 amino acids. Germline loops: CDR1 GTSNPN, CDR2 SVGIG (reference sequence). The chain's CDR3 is CAWRGGSLAGELFF. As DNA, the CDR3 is TGTGCCTGGAGAGGGGGCTCTCTCGCCGGGGAGCTGTTTTTT. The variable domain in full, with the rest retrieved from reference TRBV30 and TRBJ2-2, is SQTIHQWPATLVQPVGSPLSLECTVEGTSNPNLYWYRQAAGRGLQLLFYSVGIGQISSEVPQNLSASRPQDRQFILSSKKLLLSDSGFYLCAWRGGSLAGELFFGEGSRLTVL.

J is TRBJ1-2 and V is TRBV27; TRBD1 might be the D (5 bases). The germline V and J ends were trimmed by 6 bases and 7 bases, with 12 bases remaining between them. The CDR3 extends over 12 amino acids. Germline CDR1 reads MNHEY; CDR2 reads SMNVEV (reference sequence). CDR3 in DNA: TGTGCCAGCAGAGGGGTCTCGAGTGGCTACACCTTC. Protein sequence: CASRGVSSGYTF.

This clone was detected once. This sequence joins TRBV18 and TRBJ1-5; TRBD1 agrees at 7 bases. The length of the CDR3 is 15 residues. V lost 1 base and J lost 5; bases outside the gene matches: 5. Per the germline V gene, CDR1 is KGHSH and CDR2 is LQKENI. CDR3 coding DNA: TGTGCCAGCTCACCACTACAGGGGAGAGATCAGCCCCAGCATTTT. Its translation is CASSPLQGRDQPQHF. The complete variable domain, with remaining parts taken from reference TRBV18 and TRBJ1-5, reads NAGVMQNPRHLVRRRGQEARLRCSPMKGHSHVYWYRQLPEEGLKFMVYLQKENIIDESGMPKERFSAEFPKEGPSILRIQQVVRGDSAAYFCASSPLQGRDQPQHFGDGTRLSIL.

The CDR3 loop reads CASSLSWQGNTEAFF. The CDR3 DNA sequence: TGTGCCAGCAGCTTAAGTTGGCAGGGGAACACTGAAGCTTTCTTT. The chain employs TRBV7-8 and TRBJ1-1, with a tentative D call TRBD1 (5 bases). The V gene lost 2 bases and the J gene lost 1 base, with 11 bases spanning the gap. The CDR3 spans 15 residues. Looked up from germline, CDR1 is SGHVS and CDR2 is FQNEAQ.

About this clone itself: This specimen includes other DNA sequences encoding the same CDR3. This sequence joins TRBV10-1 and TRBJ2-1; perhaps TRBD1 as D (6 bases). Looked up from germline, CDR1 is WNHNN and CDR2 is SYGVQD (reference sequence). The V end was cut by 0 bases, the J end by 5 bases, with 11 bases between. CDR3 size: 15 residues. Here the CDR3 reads CASSESRTENNEQFF. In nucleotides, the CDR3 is TGCGCCAGCAGTGAGTCTCGGACAGAGAACAATGAGCAGTTCTTC.

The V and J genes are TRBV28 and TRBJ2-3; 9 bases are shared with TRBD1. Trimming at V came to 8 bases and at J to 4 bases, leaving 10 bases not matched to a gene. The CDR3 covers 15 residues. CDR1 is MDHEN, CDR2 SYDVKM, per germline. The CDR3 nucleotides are TGTGCCAGCTTTTTCTCGGGACAGGGCTCAGATACGCAGTATTTT. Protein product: CASFFSGQGSDTQYF.

The CDR3 DNA reads as TGTGCCAGCTCACCACTACGACAAATAGATACGCAGTATTTT. Its protein is CASSPLRQIDTQYF. V and J are TRBV18 and TRBJ2-3; D is undetermined. The germline V gene has CDR1 KGHSH and CDR2 LQKENI. This CDR3 comprises 14 residues. V lost 1 base and J lost 5, with 10 bases in between.

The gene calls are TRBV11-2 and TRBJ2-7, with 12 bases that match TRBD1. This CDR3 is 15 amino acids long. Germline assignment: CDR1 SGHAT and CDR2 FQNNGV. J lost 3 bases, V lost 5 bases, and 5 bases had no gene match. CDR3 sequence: CASSTGTGGVYEQYF. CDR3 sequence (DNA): TGTGCCAGCAGCACAGGGACAGGGGGCGTCTACGAGCAGTACTTC.

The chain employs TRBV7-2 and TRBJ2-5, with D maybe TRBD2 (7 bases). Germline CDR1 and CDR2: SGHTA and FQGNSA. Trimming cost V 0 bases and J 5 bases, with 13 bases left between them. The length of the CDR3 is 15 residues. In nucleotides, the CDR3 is TGTGCCAGCAGCTTAGCGGGGGGGCCCCCGGAGACCCAGTACTTC. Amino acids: CASSLAGGPPETQYF. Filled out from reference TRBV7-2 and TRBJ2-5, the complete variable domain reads GAGVSQSPSNKVTEKGKDVELRCDPISGHTALYWYRQSLGQGLEFLIYFQGNSAPDKSGLPSDRFSAERTGGSVSTLTIQRTQQEDSAVYLCASSLAGGPPETQYFGPGTRLLVL.

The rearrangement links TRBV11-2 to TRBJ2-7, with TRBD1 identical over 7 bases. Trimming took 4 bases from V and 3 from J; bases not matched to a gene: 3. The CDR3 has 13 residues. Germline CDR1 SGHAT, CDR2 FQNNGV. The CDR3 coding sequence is TGTGCCAGCAGCTGGAACAGGGGCTACGAGCAGTACTTC. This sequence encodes CASSWNRGYEQYF. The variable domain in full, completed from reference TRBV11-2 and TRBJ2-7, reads EAGVAQSPRYKIIEKRQSVAFWCNPISGHATLYWYQQILGQGPKLLIQFQNNGVVDDSQLPKDRFSAERLKGVDSTLKIQPAKLEDSAVYLCASSWNRGYEQYFGPGTRLTVT.

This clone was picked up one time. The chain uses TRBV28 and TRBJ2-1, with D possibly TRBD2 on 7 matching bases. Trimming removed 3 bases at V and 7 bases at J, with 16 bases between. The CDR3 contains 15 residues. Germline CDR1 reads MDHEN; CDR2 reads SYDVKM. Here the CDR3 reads CASSFQGGAGNEQFF. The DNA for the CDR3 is TGTGCCAGCAGTTTCCAAGGGGGGGCCGGGAATGAGCAGTTCTTC. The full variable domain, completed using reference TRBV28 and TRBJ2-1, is DVKVTQSSRYLVKRTGEKVFLECVQDMDHENMFWYRQDPGLGLRLIYFSYDVKMKEKGDIPEGYSVSREKKERFSLILESASTNQTSMYLCASSFQGGAGNEQFFGPGTRLTVL.

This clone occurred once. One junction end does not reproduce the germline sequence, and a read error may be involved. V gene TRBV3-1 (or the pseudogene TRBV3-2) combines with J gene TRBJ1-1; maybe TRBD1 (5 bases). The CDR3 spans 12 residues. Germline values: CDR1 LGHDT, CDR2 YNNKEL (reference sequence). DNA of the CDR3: TGTGCCAGCAGCCACCTTGGGGCAGGCCGAAACTTT. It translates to CASSHLGAGRNF.

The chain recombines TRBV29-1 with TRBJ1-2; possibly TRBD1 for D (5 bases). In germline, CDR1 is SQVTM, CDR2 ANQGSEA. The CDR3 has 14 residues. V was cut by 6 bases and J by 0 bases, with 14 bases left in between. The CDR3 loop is CSVAPRAANYGYTF. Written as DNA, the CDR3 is TGCAGCGTGGCCCCCAGGGCAGCTAACTATGGCTACACCTTC.